The 26 T cell receptor beta chains listed next were all sequenced from one sample in a study of shared clonotypes between healthy human individuals. Measured with immunoSEQ multiplex PCR; TCRdb has only the in-frame clones, and not every one. The sample lists about 1 million clones; under 80% were seen once. Specimen: memory CD4+ T cells sorted from blood. The sample's subset: CD45RA-negative fraction. These receptors originate from a man younger than 30 in good health.

This sequence joins TRBV10-3 and TRBJ1-5, with 8 bases fitting TRBD1. The CDR3 is 15 residues long. Germline values: CDR1 ENHRY, CDR2 SYGVKD. Germline trimming cut 5 bases from V and 7 bases from J; bases unmatched to any gene: 10. The CDR3 nucleotides read TGTGCCATCAGTCCTGACAGGGGCCAGGGGCAGCCCCAGCATTTT. Encoded protein: CAISPDRGQGQPQHF.

In this sample, this clone turned up many times. This chain links TRBV6-5 with TRBJ1-1, with unresolved D. V shed 5 bases and J shed 6 bases, with 10 bases lying between them. CDR3 length: 12 residues. The germline CDR1 and CDR2 sequences are MNHEY and SVGAGI. Written as DNA, the CDR3 is TGTGCCAGCAGTGCCCTAAGAGCTGAAGCTTTCTTT. Translation gives CASSALRAEAFF.

The chain is built from TRBV27 and TRBJ2-6; possibly TRBD1 for D (6 bases). Trimming took 6 bases from V and 4 from J, leaving 13 bases between them. Looked up from germline, CDR1 is MNHEY and CDR2 is SMNVEV (reference sequence). This CDR3 region has 15 residues. This CDR3 is CASRTGLSGANVLTF. CDR3 coding DNA: TGTGCCAGCAGAACAGGGTTATCCGGGGCCAACGTCCTGACTTTC.

The rearrangement uses TRBV29-1 and TRBJ2-7, with D maybe TRBD2 (6 bases). The CDR3 is made up of 12 amino acids. Germline V gene lookup returns CDR1 SQVTM and CDR2 ANQGSEA. Trimming stripped 2 bases from V and 9 bases from J, with 14 bases between. The chain's CDR3 is CSVELGGGPQYF. The CDR3 DNA sequence: TGCAGCGTTGAATTGGGGGGTGGCCCGCAGTACTTC.

The chain employs TRBV6-1 and TRBJ1-1; D remains ambiguous. The germline V and J ends were trimmed by 6 bases and 0 bases, with 5 bases remaining between them. Germline V gives CDR1 MNHNS, CDR2 SASEGT. The CDR3 length is 12 residues. The CDR3 loop reads CASSPMNTEAFF. CDR3 DNA sequence: TGTGCCAGCAGCCCCATGAACACTGAAGCTTTCTTT.

To note about this clone: A junction boundary mismatches the germline segment, possibly from a read error. This chain joins TRBV18 and TRBJ2-3; TRBD2 agrees at 9 bases. The CDR3 runs 15 residues. The V gene's germline CDR1 is KGHSH and CDR2 LQKENI. This chain's CDR3 is CASSDVAGVTNTQYF. CDR3 nucleotides: TGTGCCAGCTCAGATGTAGCGGGAGTCACAAATACGCAGTATTTT.

The chain uses TRBV5-4 and TRBJ2-5; TRBD1 matches 8 bases. This CDR3 has 16 residues. Losses at the gene ends were 4 bases for V and 3 bases for J; bases not matched to a gene: 11. CDR1 SGHNT and CDR2 YYREEE come from the germline V gene (reference sequence). Here the CDR3 reads CASSTSLDRVKETQYF. Here the CDR3 DNA reads TGTGCCAGCAGCACATCACTGGACAGGGTCAAAGAGACCCAGTACTTC.

This CDR3 is CASSGGPGQPQHF. Here the CDR3 DNA reads TGTGCCAGCAGCGGGGGCCCGGGGCAGCCCCAGCATTTT. The genes are TRBV5-6 and TRBJ1-5, with D possibly matching TRBD1 (6 bases). CDR1 is SGHDT, CDR2 YYEEEE, per germline. The CDR3 covers 13 residues. Trimming left V 4 bases short and J 7 bases short, with 12 bases between.

In DNA, the CDR3 is TGTGCCAGCAGCCGGGACCCCGAGGCCTCCAATGAGCAGTTCTTC. Protein product: CASSRDPEASNEQFF. The rearrangement links TRBV5-4 to TRBJ2-1, with D perhaps being TRBD1 or TRBD2 (5 bases each). Trimming stripped 4 bases from V and 6 bases from J, with 17 bases between. Germline CDR1 and CDR2: SGHNT and YYREEE (reference sequence). The CDR3 has 15 residues.

The CDR3 coding sequence is TGTGCCAGCACCCTCCGACAGGGCGGCACAGATACGCAGTATTTT. Amino acid sequence: CASTLRQGGTDTQYF. V usage is TRBV6-1 and J usage is TRBJ2-3, with 7 nucleotides matching TRBD1. The CDR3 loop spans 15 amino acids. V trimming: 7 bases; J trimming: 1 base; junction bases outside the gene matches: 8. In germline, CDR1 is MNHNS, CDR2 SASEGT.

The gene calls are TRBV5-8 and TRBJ1-5; no definite D call. V lost 0 bases to trimming and J lost 7 bases, with 14 bases between them. Looked up from germline, CDR1 is SGHTS and CDR2 is YDEGEE. CDR3 length equals 15 residues. The CDR3 nucleotides are TGTGCCAGCAGCTTGGATCTAGGAGGGAACCAGCCCCAGCATTTT. This codes for CASSLDLGGNQPQHF.

V is TRBV5-6 and J is TRBJ2-5; 7 bases line up with TRBD1. This CDR3 is built from 11 residues. The germline CDR1 and CDR2 sequences are SGHDT and YYEEEE. The trim removed 2 bases at V and 11 bases at J, leaving 3 bases unmatched. The CDR3 coding sequence is TGTGCCAGCAGCTTTGACAGGGAGCAGTACTTC. Translating it yields CASSFDREQYF.

This chain's CDR3 is CASSLKVVEAYEQYF. CDR3 coding DNA: TGTGCCAGCAGCTTAAAAGTGGTGGAGGCCTACGAGCAGTACTTC. The chain couples TRBV5-4 to TRBJ2-7; D is perhaps TRBD2 (5 bases). The CDR3 covers 15 residues. Germline V gives CDR1 SGHNT, CDR2 YYREEE (reference sequence). Trimming stripped 2 bases from V and 2 bases from J, with 14 bases between.

The J gene is TRBJ2-5, the V gene TRBV11-2; unclear D gene. The V end was cut by 4 bases, the J end by 1 base, with 7 bases between. Germline lookup yields CDR1 SGHAT and CDR2 FQNNGV. The CDR3 is 13 residues long. CDR3 protein: CASSSEPQETQYF. CDR3 in DNA: TGTGCCAGCAGCTCCGAGCCCCAAGAGACCCAGTACTTC.

This clone was observed a single time. The chain couples TRBV2 to TRBJ1-4, with 7 bases fitting TRBD1. V lost 6 bases, J lost 5 bases, and 6 bases stayed unmatched. Germline CDR1 reads SNHLY; CDR2 reads FYNNEI. This CDR3 comprises 14 residues. The CDR3, as DNA: TGTGCCAGCAGGGTCCGGGACAGAAATGAAAAACTGTTTTTT. Protein product: CASRVRDRNEKLFF.

This chain's CDR3 is CASSPTIQGGYEQYF. The CDR3 DNA reads as TGTGCCAGCAGCCCCACCATACAGGGGGGGTACGAGCAGTACTTC. The chain couples TRBV2 to TRBJ2-7, with D maybe TRBD1 (8 bases). Trimming cost V 6 bases and J 4 bases, with 19 bases left between them. CDR1 SNHLY and CDR2 FYNNEI come from the germline V gene. This CDR3 spans 15 amino acids.

The rearrangement links TRBV27 to TRBJ1-6, with unresolved D. The germline V gene has CDR1 MNHEY and CDR2 SMNVEV (reference sequence). V was pared by 3 bases and J by 8 bases, with 11 bases between. The CDR3 spans 14 residues. The CDR3 sequence: CASSFRRFDSPLHF. CDR3 nucleotides: TGTGCCAGCAGTTTTCGGCGGTTTGATTCACCCCTCCACTTT.

This sequence joins TRBV27 and TRBJ1-2, with D unresolved. CDR1 MNHEY and CDR2 SMNVEV come from the germline V gene (reference sequence). The CDR3 is 13 amino acids. V lost 4 bases and J 4 bases, leaving 10 bases between the germline ends. The CDR3 bases are TGTGCCAGCAGTTATAATCCAGTCTATGGCTACACCTTC. Encoded protein: CASSYNPVYGYTF.

V and J are TRBV27 and TRBJ1-2; 7 bases are a match to TRBD1. The germline CDR1 and CDR2 sequences are MNHEY and SMNVEV (reference sequence). There are 15 residues in the CDR3. The V and J ends lost 3 bases and 3 bases, in that order; junction bases with no gene match: 7. The CDR3 loop is CASSLKRGQHYGYTF. CDR3 in DNA: TGTGCCAGCAGTTTGAAAAGGGGGCAACACTATGGCTACACCTTC.

The chain carries TRBV5-4 and TRBJ2-1; D uncertain. Trimming left V 4 bases short and J 0 bases short, with 11 bases between. This CDR3 region has 15 residues. The germline CDR1 and CDR2 sequences are SGHNT and YYREEE (reference sequence). The CDR3 DNA is TGTGCCAGCAGCCCGAGCATCAGCTCCTACAATGAGCAGTTCTTC. Its protein is CASSPSISSYNEQFF.

V usage is TRBV7-2 and J usage is TRBJ1-2, with 9 bases matching TRBD1. This CDR3 spans 14 amino acids. Looked up from germline, CDR1 is SGHTA and CDR2 is FQGNSA. With V trimmed by 0 bases and J by 7 bases, 3 bases remained unmatched. CDR3 sequence: CASSLAGTGSGYTF. The DNA of the CDR3 is TGTGCCAGCAGCTTAGCCGGGACAGGGAGTGGCTACACCTTC.

The chain combines TRBV7-2 with TRBJ1-1; TRBD1 aligns across 7 bases. The J segment lost 1 base and the V segment lost 1 base, leaving 6 bases of the junction unmatched. Germline-derived CDR1 and CDR2 are SGHTA and FQGNSA. The CDR3 is 16 amino acids. The CDR3 protein is CASSLGTGIRNTEAFF. CDR3 nucleotide sequence: TGTGCCAGCAGCTTAGGGACAGGTATCAGGAACACTGAAGCTTTCTTT.

The chain has TRBV6-1 and TRBJ1-2; D may be TRBD1 (5 bases). With 0 bases removed from V and 5 bases from J, the gap between germline ends came to 16 bases. Germline lookup yields CDR1 MNHNS and CDR2 SASEGT. The CDR3 totals 16 residues. The DNA of the CDR3 is TGTGCCAGCAGTGAAGCGCCGGCCGGCTGGGGGTATGGCTACACCTTC. It is translated as CASSEAPAGWGYGYTF.

In this sample, this clone turned up once. This rearrangement joins TRBV27 to TRBJ2-2; D tentatively fits TRBD1 or TRBD2 (5 bases each). Germline values: CDR1 MNHEY, CDR2 SMNVEV (reference sequence). This CDR3 is 15 amino acids long. Trimming pared 1 base from V and 6 bases from J, leaving 12 bases between. The CDR3 reads CASSLFGDGSGELFF. The CDR3 DNA sequence: TGTGCCAGCAGTTTATTTGGGGACGGATCCGGGGAGCTGTTTTTT.

This chain uses TRBV11-2 with TRBJ2-7; the D gene could be TRBD1 or TRBD2 (5 bases each). V gave up 0 bases and J gave up 7 bases, with 19 bases separating them. The CDR3 is 16 residues long. CDR1 is SGHAT and CDR2 is FQNNGV in the germline V gene. This CDR3 reads CASSLDPGGGVREQYF. The CDR3 region has the DNA TGTGCCAGCAGCTTAGATCCGGGTGGGGGAGTACGGGAGCAGTACTTC.

The chain uses TRBV5-1 and TRBJ2-3, with a weak D call TRBD1 (6 bases). V shed 4 bases and J shed 0 bases, with 15 bases lying between them. Germline loops: CDR1 SGHRS, CDR2 YFSETQ. CDR3 length: 16 residues. CDR3: CASSPQGGVSTDTQYF. CDR3 in DNA: TGCGCCAGCAGCCCGCAAGGGGGAGTTAGCACAGATACGCAGTATTTT. Drawing the rest from reference TRBV5-1 and TRBJ2-3, the complete variable domain is KAGVTQTPRYLIKTRGQQVTLSCSPISGHRSVSWYQQTPGQGLQFLFEYFSETQRNKGNFPGRFSGRQFSNSRSEMNVSTLELGDSALYLCASSPQGGVSTDTQYFGPGTRLTVL.